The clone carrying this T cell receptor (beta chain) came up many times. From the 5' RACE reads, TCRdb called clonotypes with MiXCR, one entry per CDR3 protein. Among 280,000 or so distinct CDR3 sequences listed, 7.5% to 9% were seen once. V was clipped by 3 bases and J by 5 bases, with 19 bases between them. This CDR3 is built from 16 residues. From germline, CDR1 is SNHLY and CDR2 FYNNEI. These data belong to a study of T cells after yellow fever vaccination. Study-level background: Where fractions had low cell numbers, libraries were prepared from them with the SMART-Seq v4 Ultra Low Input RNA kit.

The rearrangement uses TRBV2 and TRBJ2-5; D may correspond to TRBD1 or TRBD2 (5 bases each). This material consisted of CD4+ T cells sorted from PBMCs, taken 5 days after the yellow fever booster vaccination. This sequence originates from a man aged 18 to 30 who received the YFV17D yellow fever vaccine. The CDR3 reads CASSEGPPGNYETQYF. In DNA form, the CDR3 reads TGTGCCAGCAGTGAGGGACCCCCCGGGAACTACGAGACCCAGTACTTC.